This T cell receptor beta chain was profiled in a study of CD8 T cells in Susac syndrome. A quantity of about 0.5 to 1 ug RNA underwent reverse transcription using random hexamers. TCRdb re-derived calls from the immunoSEQ multiplex PCR reads in MiXCR, one entry per CDR3 protein. This sample carries hundreds of thousands of distinct CDR3 sequences, 80% to 90% of them seen once, and the ten largest clones take over 0.09%. TCR beta sequencing was performed on blood CD8+ and CD4+ T cells. TEMRA cells were FACS-enriched, and CD8+ and CD4+ T cells were isolated negatively. In regard to this clonotype: What it binds is unknown.

CDR1 and CDR2 (germline): MNHEY, SMNVEV (reference sequence). Trimming stripped 2 bases from V and 4 bases from J, with 11 bases between. This CDR3 is built from 14 residues. Study-wide results and caveats: The relatively small number of individuals in the TCR sequencing and HLA analysis was acknowledged by the study.

This sequence was found in a human donor with multiple sclerosis. V gene TRBV27 combines with J gene TRBJ1-1; D is unresolved. The sample was CD8+ T cells from PBMCs. The CDR3 nucleotides are TGTGCCAGCAGTTTAGTTTTGGGTCGCACTGAAGCTTTCTTT. Translating it yields CASSLVLGRTEAFF.